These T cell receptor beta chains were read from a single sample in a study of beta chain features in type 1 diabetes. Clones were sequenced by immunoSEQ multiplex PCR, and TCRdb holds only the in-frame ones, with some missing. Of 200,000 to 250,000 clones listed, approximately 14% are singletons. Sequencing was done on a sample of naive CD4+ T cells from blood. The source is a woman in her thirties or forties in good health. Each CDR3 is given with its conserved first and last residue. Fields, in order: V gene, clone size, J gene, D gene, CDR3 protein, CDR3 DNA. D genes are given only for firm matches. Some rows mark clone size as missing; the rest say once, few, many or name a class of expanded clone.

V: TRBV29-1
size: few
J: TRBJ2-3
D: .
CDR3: CSVLRRGAPDTQYF
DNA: TGCAGCGTTTTAAGACGGGGGGCCCCAGATACGCAGTATTTT

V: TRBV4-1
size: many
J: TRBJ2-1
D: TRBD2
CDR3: CASSHLAGDNEQFF
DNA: TGCGCCAGCAGCCACCTAGCGGGGGATAATGAGCAGTTCTTC

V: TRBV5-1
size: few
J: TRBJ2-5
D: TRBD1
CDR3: CASKTGAEETQYF
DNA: TGCGCCAGCAAAACAGGGGCAGAAGAGACCCAGTACTTC

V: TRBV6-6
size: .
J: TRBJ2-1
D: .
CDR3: CASSSTSEGDNEQFF
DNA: TGTGCCAGCAGTTCAACTAGCGAGGGGGACAATGAGCAGTTCTTC

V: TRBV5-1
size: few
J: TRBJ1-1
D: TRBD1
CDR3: CASSSGQGSTEAFF
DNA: TGCGCCAGCAGCTCTGGACAGGGGTCCACTGAAGCTTTCTTT

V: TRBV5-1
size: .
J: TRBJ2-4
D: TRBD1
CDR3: CASSFGQGPKNIQYF
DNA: TGCGCCAGCAGCTTCGGACAGGGCCCCAAAAACATTCAGTACTTC

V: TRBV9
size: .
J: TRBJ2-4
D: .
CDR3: CASSEGGQTSKNIQYF
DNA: TGTGCCAGCAGCGAGGGGGGACAGACTTCCAAAAACATTCAGTACTTC

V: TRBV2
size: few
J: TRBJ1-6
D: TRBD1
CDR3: CASSAGQGYNSPLHF
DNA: TGTGCCAGCAGTGCAGGACAGGGGTATAATTCACCCCTCCACTTT

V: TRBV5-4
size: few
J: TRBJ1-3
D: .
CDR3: CASSLMGAGNTIYF
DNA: TGTGCCAGCAGCTTGATGGGGGCGGGAAACACCATATATTTT

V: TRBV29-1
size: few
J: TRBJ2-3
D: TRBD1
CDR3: CSVAGQGRTDTQYF
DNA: TGCAGCGTGGCCGGACAGGGAAGGACAGATACGCAGTATTTT

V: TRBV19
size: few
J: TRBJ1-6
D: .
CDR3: CASSHNNSPLHF
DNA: TGTGCCAGTAGTCACAACAATTCACCCCTCCACTTT

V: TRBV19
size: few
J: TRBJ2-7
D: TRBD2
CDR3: CASSKGGLYEQYF
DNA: TGTGCCAGTAGTAAGGGAGGGCTCTACGAGCAGTACTTC

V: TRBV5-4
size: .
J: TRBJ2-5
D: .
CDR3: CASSPSGGLGQETQYF
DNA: TGTGCCAGCAGCCCTTCCGGCGGGTTGGGCCAAGAGACCCAGTACTTC

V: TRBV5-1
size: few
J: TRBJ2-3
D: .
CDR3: CASSYSEADTQYF
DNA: TGCGCCAGCAGCTACTCAGAGGCAGATACGCAGTATTTT

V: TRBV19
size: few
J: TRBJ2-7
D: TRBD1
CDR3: CASSIVPTGQGPYEQYF
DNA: TGTGCCAGTAGTATAGTTCCGACGGGACAGGGGCCCTACGAGCAGTACTTC

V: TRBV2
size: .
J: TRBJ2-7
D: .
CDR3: CASSVMRSYEQYF
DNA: TGTGCCAGCAGTGTTATGCGCTCCTACGAGCAGTACTTC

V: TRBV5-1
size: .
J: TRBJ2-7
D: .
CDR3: CASSLGGGAKRNEQYF
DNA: TGCGCCAGCAGCTTGGGTGGGGGCGCAAAGCGGAACGAGCAGTACTTC

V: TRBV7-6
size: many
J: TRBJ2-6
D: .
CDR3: CASSDISGANVLTF
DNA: TGTGCCAGCAGCGACATCTCTGGGGCCAACGTCCTGACTTTC

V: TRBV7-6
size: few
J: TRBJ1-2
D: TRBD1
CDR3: CASSLGTGLLGYGYTF
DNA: TGTGCCAGCAGCTTAGGGACAGGGTTACTCGGCTATGGCTACACCTTC

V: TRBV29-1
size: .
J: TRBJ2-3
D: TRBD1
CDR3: CSGQGAPRGDTQYF
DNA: TGCAGCGGCCAGGGGGCCCCACGAGGAGATACGCAGTATTTT

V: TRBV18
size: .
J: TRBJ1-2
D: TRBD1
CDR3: CASSPTTGGDYGYTF
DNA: TGTGCCAGCTCACCGACTACAGGGGGTGACTATGGCTACACCTTC

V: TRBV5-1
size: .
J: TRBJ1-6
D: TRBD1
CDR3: CASSSGTGGGNSPLHF
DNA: TGCGCCAGCAGCAGCGGGACAGGGGGCGGGAATTCACCCCTCCACTTT

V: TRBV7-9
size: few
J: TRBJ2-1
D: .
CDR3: CASSPQYRGAYNEQFF
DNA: TGTGCCAGCAGCCCCCAATATCGGGGGGCGTACAATGAGCAGTTCTTC

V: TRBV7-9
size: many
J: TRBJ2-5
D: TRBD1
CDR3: CASSPRTGEETQYF
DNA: TGTGCCAGCAGCCCGCGGACAGGGGAAGAGACCCAGTACTTC

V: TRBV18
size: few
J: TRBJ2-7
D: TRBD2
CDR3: CASSPPASGGFGNEQYF
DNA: TGTGCCAGCTCACCACCGGCTAGCGGGGGGTTTGGCAACGAGCAGTACTTC

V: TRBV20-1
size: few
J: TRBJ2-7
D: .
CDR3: CSASAVYEQYF
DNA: TGCAGTGCTAGTGCGGTCTACGAGCAGTACTTC

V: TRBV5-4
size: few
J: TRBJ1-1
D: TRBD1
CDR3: CASSWGQRNTEAFF
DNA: TGTGCCAGCAGCTGGGGACAGAGGAACACTGAAGCTTTCTTT

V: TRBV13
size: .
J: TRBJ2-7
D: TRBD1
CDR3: CASSQRTGSYEQYF
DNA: TGTGCCAGCAGCCAGAGGACAGGGTCCTACGAGCAGTACTTC

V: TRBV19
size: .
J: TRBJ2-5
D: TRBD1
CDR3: CASSPGTGGRRGETQYF
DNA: TGTGCCAGTAGTCCCGGGACAGGGGGCCGGCGGGGAGAGACCCAGTACTTC

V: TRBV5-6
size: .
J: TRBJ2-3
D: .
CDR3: CASSLVALKTSTDTQYF
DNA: TGTGCCAGCAGCTTGGTGGCTCTTAAGACTAGCACAGATACGCAGTATTTT

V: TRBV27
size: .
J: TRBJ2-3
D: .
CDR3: CASSLYISTDTQYF
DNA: TGTGCCAGCAGTTTATACATTAGCACAGATACGCAGTATTTT

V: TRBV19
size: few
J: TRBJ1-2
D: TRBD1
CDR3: CASRERDRVRYGYTF
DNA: TGTGCCAGTAGGGAACGGGACAGGGTCCGCTATGGCTACACCTTC

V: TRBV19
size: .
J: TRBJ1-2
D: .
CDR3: CASSIQAGTYGYTF
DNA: TGTGCCAGTAGTATCCAAGCGGGGACCTATGGCTACACCTTC

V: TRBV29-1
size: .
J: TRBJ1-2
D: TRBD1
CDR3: CSVGDSYYGYTF
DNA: TGCAGCGTTGGGGACAGCTATTATGGCTACACCTTC

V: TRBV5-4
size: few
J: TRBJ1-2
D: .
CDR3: CASSSGQNLKLNYGYTF
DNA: TGTGCCAGCAGCTCCGGACAGAACCTAAAGCTTAACTATGGCTACACCTTC

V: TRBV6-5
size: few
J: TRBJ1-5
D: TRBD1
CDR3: CASSPGQGFNQPQHF
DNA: TGTGCCAGCAGTCCGGGACAGGGTTTTAATCAGCCCCAGCATTTT

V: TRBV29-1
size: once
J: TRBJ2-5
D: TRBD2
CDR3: CSVDLAGGWGQETQYF
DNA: TGCAGCGTTGACCTAGCGGGGGGGTGGGGCCAAGAGACCCAGTACTTC

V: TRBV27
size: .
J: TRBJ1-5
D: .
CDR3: CASRIRGGGPQHF
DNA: TGTGCCAGCAGGATTAGGGGAGGAGGGCCCCAGCATTTT

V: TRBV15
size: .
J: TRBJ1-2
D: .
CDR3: CATSIARQTYGYTF
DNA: TGTGCCACCAGTATAGCCCGACAGACCTATGGCTACACCTTC

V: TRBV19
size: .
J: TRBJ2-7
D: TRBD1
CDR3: CASSGQGNYEQYF
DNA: TGTGCCAGTAGTGGACAGGGGAACTACGAGCAGTACTTC

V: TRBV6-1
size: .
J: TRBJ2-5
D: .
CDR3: CASRDSSIETQYF
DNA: TGTGCCAGCAGGGACAGCAGCATAGAGACCCAGTACTTC

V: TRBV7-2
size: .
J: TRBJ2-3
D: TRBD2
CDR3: CASSLSRTSGGLSTDTQYF
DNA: TGTGCCAGCAGCTTAAGTCGGACTAGCGGGGGGCTCAGCACAGATACGCAGTATTTT

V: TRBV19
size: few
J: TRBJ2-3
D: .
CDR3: CASSMGLSTDTQYF
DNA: TGTGCCAGTAGTATGGGACTTTCCACAGATACGCAGTATTTT

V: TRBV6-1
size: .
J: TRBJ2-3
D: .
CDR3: CASSEGQGRTDTQYF
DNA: TGTGCCAGCAGTGAAGGGCAGGGGCGGACAGATACGCAGTATTTT

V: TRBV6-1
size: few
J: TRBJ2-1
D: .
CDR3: CASSEVGGRFEQFF
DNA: TGTGCCAGCAGTGAAGTTGGAGGGAGGTTTGAGCAGTTCTTC

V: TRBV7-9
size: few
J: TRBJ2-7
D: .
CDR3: CASSPRFLQGPRF
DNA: TGTGCCAGCAGCCCCAGATTCCTACAGGGTCCCCGCTTC

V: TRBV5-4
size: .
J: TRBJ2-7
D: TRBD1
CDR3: CASSPRDRGRHEQYF
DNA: TGTGCCAGCAGCCCCCGGGACAGGGGTAGGCACGAGCAGTACTTC

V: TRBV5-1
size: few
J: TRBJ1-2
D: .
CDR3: CASSLVTGYGYTF
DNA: TGCGCCAGCAGCTTGGTCACAGGCTATGGCTACACCTTC

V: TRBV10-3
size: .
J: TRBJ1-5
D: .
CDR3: CAISDQIGGVQPQHF
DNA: TGTGCCATCAGCGATCAGATTGGGGGGGTTCAGCCCCAGCATTTT

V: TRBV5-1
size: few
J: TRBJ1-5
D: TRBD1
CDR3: CASSLQQGGQPQHF
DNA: TGCGCCAGCAGCTTGCAACAGGGGGGACAGCCCCAGCATTTT

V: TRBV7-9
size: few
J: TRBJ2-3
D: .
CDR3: CASSLWGPPDTQYF
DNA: TGTGCCAGCAGCTTATGGGGGCCCCCAGATACGCAGTATTTT

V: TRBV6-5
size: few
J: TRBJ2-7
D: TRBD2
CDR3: CASGGNSYEQYF
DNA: TGTGCCTCCGGGGGGAACTCCTACGAGCAGTACTTC

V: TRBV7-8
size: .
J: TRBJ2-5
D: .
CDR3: CASSPLIKQGKETQYF
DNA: TGTGCCAGCAGCCCATTAATCAAACAGGGAAAAGAGACCCAGTACTTC

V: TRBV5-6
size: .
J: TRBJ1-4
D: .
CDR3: CASSSDPNGEKLFF
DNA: TGTGCCAGCAGCTCCGACCCAAACGGGGAAAAACTGTTTTTT